One TCR beta chain is described in this entry. Authors' processing steps: Amplifying reference gene primers gave estimates of nucleated cell counts. The data were produced by immunoSEQ multiplex PCR, yet TCRdb's version contains in-frame clones alone and is incomplete. The D gene and trimming were derived from the DNA, and the V and J assignments and clone size from that table. This sample has 140,000 or so clones, with 84% found just once. The sample belongs to a study of blood T cell repertoires in COVID-19. Overall study: Acute-phase and convalescent COVID-19 samples originated in the United States, Italy and Spain.

Participants came from roughly 25 US areas, aged about 18 to 89 years. Participants were placed into cohorts based on the clinical history they reported. Material for sequencing was PBMCs or T cells enriched from blood (not recorded which). This clonotype was obtained from a woman younger than 35 who had been exposed to COVID-19.

The CDR3 nucleotides are TGCAGCGTTTCGAAGGGGGCCACTGAAGCTTTCTTT. Amino acids: CSVSKGATEAFF. The chain couples TRBV29-1 to TRBJ1-1; 7 bases are a match to TRBD1. The trim removed 5 bases at V and 4 bases at J, leaving 4 bases unmatched. Germline V gives CDR1 SQVTM, CDR2 ANQGSEA. The CDR3 totals 12 residues.